This T cell receptor beta chain was found in a study of identical twins. Study-level findings and limits: Within cord blood, abundant beta clonotypes carried fewer insertions, but memory repertoires showed no such trend. Out-of-frame alpha sequences common to twins exhibited an excess of low generation probability.

TCRdb redid the calling of the 5' RACE reads with MiXCR, one entry per CDR3 protein. Of 120,000 to 150,000 distinct CDR3 sequences in the sample, 3% to 4% were seen once. This CDR3 is built from 13 residues. Trimming pared 5 bases from V and 2 bases from J, leaving 10 bases between. Looked up from germline, CDR1 is KGHSH and CDR2 is LQKENI. Comment on this clonotype: Its antigen is not known.

Healthy Caucasians, and only they, were the donors. The chain joins TRBV18 to TRBJ2-7, with a possible D match to TRBD2 (5 bases). This receptor was obtained from a man younger than 35 in good health. The sequenced sample consisted of memory T cells sorted from blood. In DNA, the CDR3 is TGTGCCAGCTCAACTAGTTCCGCCTACGAGCAGTACGTC. This codes for CASSTSSAYEQYV.